Listed here are 22 T cell receptor beta chains from one sample, sequenced in a study of vaccination and CD4 T cells after COVID-19. The sample's treatment: roughly nine-day PBMC culture with coronavirus spike peptide pools or control peptides (ViraFEST assay). Sequencing of the DNA from cultured CD4+ T cells was carried out with the Oncomine TCR Beta short-read assay. Each CDR3 protein is one row after TCRdb ran MiXCR on the PCR reads. This repertoire shows around 4,000 distinct CDR3 sequences, about 20% found once; its top ten account for approximately 16%. Their antigens are not known. Source material: CD4+ T cells from blood, cultured in vitro. All receptors derive from a human donor who had recovered from COVID-19.

In this sample, this clonotype turned up a few times. The chain couples TRBV20-1 to TRBJ2-7; 8 bases agree with TRBD1. V gave up 6 bases and J gave up 3 bases; unmatched junction bases: 10. Per the germline V gene, CDR1 is DFQATT and CDR2 is SNEGSKA (reference sequence). The CDR3 spans 14 residues. This CDR3 reads CSAAEGTGYYEQYF. As DNA, the CDR3 is TGCAGTGCGGCCGAGGGGACAGGATACTACGAGCAGTACTTC.

This clonotype appeared a few times. V and J are TRBV18 and TRBJ1-2, with D possibly TRBD1 on 6 matching bases. From germline, CDR1 is KGHSH and CDR2 LQKENI. V was pared by 0 bases and J by 4 bases, with 15 bases between. This CDR3 region has 16 residues. The CDR3 nucleotides are TGTGCCAGCTCACCACCGTCGGCGACAGGTGGCTATGGCTACACCTTC. It encodes CASSPPSATGGYGYTF. The full variable domain, with the rest looked up from reference TRBV18 and TRBJ1-2, is NAGVMQNPRHLVRRRGQEARLRCSPMKGHSHVYWYRQLPEEGLKFMVYLQKENIIDESGMPKERFSAEFPKEGPSILRIQQVVRGDSAAYFCASSPPSATGGYGYTFGSGTRLTVV.

This clonotype appeared a few times. This sequence joins TRBV2 and TRBJ1-2; a weak D match, TRBD1 (6 bases). Trimming left V 8 bases short and J 0 bases short, with 13 bases between. The V gene's germline CDR1 is SNHLY and CDR2 FYNNEI. The length of the CDR3 is 14 residues. This CDR3 reads CASDRLTANYGYTF. CDR3 DNA: TGTGCCAGCGACAGGCTAACCGCTAACTATGGCTACACCTTC. Complete variable domain (other parts from reference TRBV2 and TRBJ1-2): EPEVTQTPSHQVTQMGQEVILRCVPISNHLYFYWYRQILGQKVEFLVSFYNNEISEKSEIFDDQFSVERPDGSNFTLKIRSTKLEDSAMYFCASDRLTANYGYTFGSGTRLTVV.

This clonotype was picked up a small number of times. The CDR3 region is CSARKGVATEAFF. CDR3 nucleotides: TGCAGTGCAAGGAAGGGAGTGGCCACTGAAGCTTTCTTT. This sequence joins TRBV20-1 and TRBJ1-1; no firm D call. V lost 6 bases to trimming and J lost 4 bases, with 15 bases between them. The CDR3 totals 13 residues. CDR1 is DFQATT, CDR2 SNEGSKA, per germline (reference sequence).

This rearrangement joins TRBV27 to TRBJ1-2, with 9 bases lining up with TRBD1. The CDR3 loop spans 15 amino acids. The junction had 10 bases not matched to a gene; V was cut back by 6 bases and J by 5 bases. Germline loops: CDR1 MNHEY, CDR2 SMNVEV (reference sequence). CDR3 nucleotide sequence: TGTGCCAGCAGCTTCGCCCTGACAGGGGGGTATGGCTACACCTTC. It codes for CASSFALTGGYGYTF.

This clonotype is judged medium-sized. The chain links TRBV19 to TRBJ1-2; TRBD1 aligns across 11 bases. CDR1 and CDR2 from the germline V gene are LNHDA and SQIVND (reference sequence). The CDR3 sequence is 15 residues long. V lost 10 bases, J lost 0 bases, and 7 bases stayed unmatched. CDR3 sequence (DNA): TGTGCCACCTCGGACAGGGGGCTTTCTAACTATGGCTACACCTTC. It codes for CATSDRGLSNYGYTF.

This clonotype has a handful of counts. V usage is TRBV27 and J usage is TRBJ2-7; D may be TRBD1 or TRBD2 (6 bases each). V shed 8 bases and J shed 3 bases, with 14 bases lying between them. Germline CDR1 MNHEY, CDR2 SMNVEV (reference sequence). The CDR3 sequence is 13 residues long. The CDR3 coding sequence is TGTGCCAGCCGGGGTGGAGGGGGCTACGAGCAGTACTTC. It yields the protein CASRGGGGYEQYF.

The chain combines TRBV2 with TRBJ2-7; D is uncertain. The germline V gene encodes CDR1 SNHLY and CDR2 FYNNEI. Trimming shortened V by 5 bases and J by 3 bases, and 5 bases separated the two germline ends. This CDR3 is 11 amino acids long. CDR3: CASSRRYEQYF. The CDR3 coding sequence is TGTGCCAGCAGTAGACGCTACGAGCAGTACTTC.

The sample holds one count of this clonotype. V gene TRBV12-3 or TRBV12-4 combines with J gene TRBJ1-4; D might be TRBD1 (5 bases). The ends were cut back, 5 bases at V and 8 bases at J, with 18 bases in the middle. The CDR3 runs to 15 residues. Written as DNA, the CDR3 is TGTGCCAGCAGTCCTGGGAAAGCCCGGGGGGAAAAACTGTTTTTT. Its translation: CASSPGKARGEKLFF.

This clonotype is medium-sized within its sample. J is TRBJ1-1 and V is TRBV20-1; D unresolved. Germline lookup yields CDR1 DFQATT and CDR2 SNEGSKA (reference sequence). Between the trimmed V and J ends, which lost 6 bases and 0 bases, there was a span of 14 bases. The CDR3 sequence is 14 residues long. DNA of the CDR3: TGCAGTGCCTCTCATGGGGTATTGAACACTGAAGCTTTCTTT. Translation gives CSASHGVLNTEAFF.

By frequency in the sample, this clonotype is medium-sized. The chain links TRBV7-9 to TRBJ2-1; D is uncertain. The CDR3 consists of 11 residues. The V gene's germline CDR1 is SEHNR and CDR2 FQNEAQ (reference sequence). V gave up 0 bases and J gave up 9 bases, with 3 bases separating them. The DNA for the CDR3 is TGTGCCAGCAGCTTAGCAGGTGAGCAGTTCTTC. Its protein is CASSLAGEQFF.

The rearrangement links TRBV5-1 to TRBJ1-6, with 9 bases fitting TRBD1. The CDR3 runs to 19 residues. Germline values: CDR1 SGHRS, CDR2 YFSETQ. V lost 2 bases and J lost 6; bases outside the gene matches: 15. The CDR3 reads CASSFNFLGMTGGNSPLHF. CDR3 coding DNA: TGCGCCAGCAGCTTTAATTTTTTGGGGATGACAGGGGGTAATTCACCCCTCCACTTT.

This clonotype is large by share. V usage is TRBV30 and J usage is TRBJ2-3; D unresolved. The CDR3 covers 14 residues. V lost 0 bases and J 1 base, leaving 8 bases between the germline ends. Germline V lookup: CDR1 GTSNPN, CDR2 SVGIG (reference sequence). The CDR3 sequence: CAWSVRTGTDTQYF. The CDR3 nucleotides are TGTGCCTGGAGTGTACGCACGGGCACAGATACGCAGTATTTT.

The rearrangement uses TRBV10-3 and TRBJ2-3, with TRBD2 identical over 7 bases. The CDR3 loop spans 15 amino acids. V lost 6 bases, J lost 4 bases, and 10 bases stayed unmatched. Germline V gene data show CDR1 as ENHRY and CDR2 as SYGVKD. CDR3 protein: CAISSQSGAADTQYF. CDR3 DNA sequence: TGTGCCATCAGCTCCCAAAGCGGGGCCGCAGATACGCAGTATTTT.

This clonotype is termed medium-sized. The chain is built from TRBV6-2 or TRBV6-3 and TRBJ1-1, with a weak D call TRBD1 (5 bases). The CDR3 extends over 15 amino acids. CDR1 is MNHEY, CDR2 SVGEGT, per germline. Trimming removed 2 bases from V and 6 bases from J, with 16 bases in between. The CDR3 DNA reads as TGTGCCAGCAGTTACCGGGCCGGGGCAATAGCTGAAGCTTTCTTT. It codes for CASSYRAGAIAEAFF.

This clonotype was seen a handful of times. The chain couples TRBV4-1 to TRBJ2-3, with D maybe TRBD1 (5 bases). CDR1 is MGHRA, CDR2 YSYEKL, per germline. Trimming removed 0 bases from V and 1 base from J, with 14 bases in between. The CDR3 covers 17 residues. The CDR3 nucleotides are TGCGCCAGCAGCCAAGATTTGGGGCAGTTCGGCACAGATACGCAGTATTTT. Its translation is CASSQDLGQFGTDTQYF.

This chain links TRBV20-1 with TRBJ1-1; 9 nucleotides agree with TRBD1. V dropped 0 bases and J dropped 7; count of bases not matched to a gene: 6. The CDR3 is 14 amino acids. Germline loops: CDR1 DFQATT, CDR2 SNEGSKA (reference sequence). The CDR3 bases are TGCAGTGCTAGAGATGGACAGGGGATGGGTGAAGCTTTCTTT. Protein: CSARDGQGMGEAFF.

V is TRBV20-1 and J is TRBJ1-1, with D possibly being TRBD1 (5 bases). Germline values: CDR1 DFQATT, CDR2 SNEGSKA (reference sequence). This CDR3 has 12 amino acids. V lost 3 bases, J lost 6 bases, and 11 bases lay in between. CDR3: CSARRGPPEAFF. The CDR3 DNA is TGCAGTGCTAGGAGGGGACCGCCTGAAGCTTTCTTT.

The chain employs TRBV5-8 and TRBJ2-7; D may be TRBD1 (6 bases). The CDR3 runs 14 residues. CDR1 SGHTS and CDR2 YDEGEE come from the germline V gene. V was trimmed by 4 bases and J by 2 bases, leaving 13 bases between them. The CDR3 sequence is CASSTSDSPYEQYF. CDR3 bases: TGTGCCAGCAGCACATCGGACAGCCCCTACGAGCAGTACTTC.

The J gene is TRBJ2-3, the V gene TRBV30, with D perhaps TRBD1 (6 bases). The germline gives CDR1 GTSNPN, CDR2 SVGIG (reference sequence). This CDR3 is 16 amino acids long. Trimming cost V 5 bases and J 4 bases, with 22 bases left between them. CDR3 amino acids: CAWGASRGNGADTQYF. The DNA of the CDR3 is TGTGCCTGGGGGGCCTCGAGGGGGAACGGGGCAGATACGCAGTATTTT.

This clonotype was picked up a small number of times. The chain joins TRBV15 to TRBJ1-6, with a tentative D call TRBD1 (5 bases). V lost 1 base to trimming and J lost 7 bases, with 14 bases between them. Germline CDR1 is LNHNV and CDR2 is YYDKDF (reference sequence). The CDR3 length is 16 residues. For the CDR3, the DNA is TGTGCCACCAGCAGAGGGGTTATGGGGGGAAATTCACCCCTCCACTTT. This sequence encodes CATSRGVMGGNSPLHF.

V gene TRBV4-1 combines with J gene TRBJ2-7; D unresolved. Germline CDR1 and CDR2: MGHRA and YSYEKL. The V end lost 3 bases, the J end lost 1 base, and 7 bases lay between the germline ends. This CDR3 comprises 13 residues. CDR3 coding DNA: TGCGCCAGCAGCCAGACACGTTCCTACGAGCAGTACTTC. Translating gives CASSQTRSYEQYF.